The 21 T cell receptor beta chains below all came from one sample that was sequenced in a study of spatial heterogeneity in lung cancer (dated by TCRdb to the late 2010s). What the study reported, not specific to this receptor: The tumor nonsynonymous mutation count correlated with the number of expanded intratumoral alpha and beta TCRs.

Per the publication, the time point label means: sample taken at primary tumor resection. Their antigens remain unidentified. The library was made by 5' RACE. Sequencing took place on a NextSeq 500. TCRdb's own reprocessing of the public reads used fastp at Q25 and MiXCR and kept productive beta chains. Identical CDR3 proteins give one entry, which carries the most common genes and DNA. The sample has roughly 15,000 distinct CDR3 sequences on record, approximately 4.8% of them singletons. The ten most abundant clones make up around 19% of the sample. Here the sequenced sample was lung tumor tissue, taken at surgery. These TCRs come from a female donor with early-stage non-small cell lung cancer.

There are many counts of this clonotype. Little can be read into the size of this beta chain, an off-target read in a library designed for alpha chains. The J gene is TRBJ1-2, the V gene TRBV7-2, with 7 nucleotides matching TRBD1. V dropped 3 bases and J dropped 5; count of bases not matched to a gene: 6. The CDR3 has 14 amino acids. The germline V gene has CDR1 SGHTA and CDR2 FQGNSA. CDR3 DNA: TGTGCCAGCAGCTTGGGGACAGCTATATATGGCTACACCTTC. This sequence encodes CASSLGTAIYGYTF.

This clonotype has a handful of counts. Because this beta chain is a stray read in a library intended to capture alpha chains, its abundance should not be given much weight. The chain carries TRBV29-1 and TRBJ2-7; 8 bases map to TRBD1. Trimming removed 3 bases from V and 5 bases from J; junction bases left unmatched: 6. This CDR3 region has 13 residues. The germline V gene encodes CDR1 SQVTM and CDR2 ANQGSEA. CDR3 protein: CSVDNQGADEQYF. CDR3 in DNA: TGCAGCGTTGACAACCAGGGGGCGGACGAGCAGTACTTC.

In this sample, this clonotype turned up many times. Being off target in a library aimed at alpha chains, this beta chain has a size of little meaning. The chain carries TRBV12-3 or TRBV12-4 and TRBJ2-6; D gene ambiguous. The CDR3 has 13 residues. Trimming cost V 8 bases and J 1 base, with 6 bases left between them. The chain's CDR3 is CASVFSGANVLTF. CDR3 sequence (DNA): TGTGCCAGCGTCTTTTCTGGGGCCAACGTCCTGACTTTC.

In its sample, this clonotype was seen a few times. This beta chain is an unintended read in a library built for alpha chains; its size means little. This rearrangement joins TRBV9 to TRBJ2-2, with D unresolved. V lost 2 bases, J lost 7 bases, and 12 bases lay in between. Germline V lookup: CDR1 SGDLS, CDR2 YYNGEE. The CDR3 is 14 amino acids. The DNA for the CDR3 is TGTGCCAGCAGCGTTTTAGACTCGCACGGGGAGCTGTTTTTT. It translates to CASSVLDSHGELFF.

This clonotype was recorded at least ten times. Within a library made for alpha chains, this beta chain is off target, and its count is uninformative. The J gene is TRBJ1-2, the V gene TRBV13; a weak D match, TRBD1 (6 bases). V was cut by 4 bases and J by 3 bases, with 9 bases left in between. Germline CDR1 and CDR2: PRHDT and FYEKMQ (reference sequence). This CDR3 contains 13 residues. CDR3 sequence (DNA): TGTGCCAGCAGCTCGGACAGCCACTATGGCTACACCTTC. The encoded protein is CASSSDSHYGYTF. Full variable domain (rest looked up from reference TRBV13 and TRBJ1-2): AAGVIQSPRHLIKEKRETATLKCYPIPRHDTVYWYQQGPGQDPQFLISFYEKMQSDKGSIPDRFSAQQFSDYHSELNMSSLELGDSALYFCASSSDSHYGYTFGSGTRLTVV.

Many counts were recorded for this clonotype. Being off target in a library aimed at alpha chains, this beta chain has a size of little meaning. This chain uses TRBV4-2 with TRBJ2-2; D is possibly TRBD2 (6 bases). The CDR3 consists of 15 residues. Germline values: CDR1 LGHNA, CDR2 YNFKEQ. V lost 0 bases and J lost 2, with 7 bases in between. CDR3 residues: CASSQEGLNTGELFF. The CDR3 region has the DNA TGTGCCAGCAGCCAAGAAGGACTAAACACCGGGGAGCTGTTTTTT.

This clonotype appeared many times. This beta chain turned up in a library designed for alpha chains; as an off-target read, its abundance says little. The chain combines TRBV29-1 with TRBJ1-1; 7 bases line up with TRBD1. V lost 7 bases, J lost 6 bases, and 14 bases stayed unmatched. This CDR3 contains 14 residues. Per the germline V gene, CDR1 is SQVTM and CDR2 is ANQGSEA. CDR3 DNA sequence: TGCAGCGCCCAAAAGGGAGGGGGCAGGGCTGAAGCTTTCTTT. The encoded protein is CSAQKGGGRAEAFF. Drawing the rest from reference TRBV29-1 and TRBJ1-1, the complete variable domain is SAVISQKPSRDICQRGTSLTIQCQVDSQVTMMFWYRQQPGQSLTLIATANQGSEATYESGFVIDKFPISRPNLTFSTLTVSNMSPEDSSIYLCSAQKGGGRAEAFFGQGTRLTVV.

This clonotype occurred many times. This beta chain appears as a stray read in a library generated for alpha chains; its size is not informative. For the CDR3, the DNA is TGTGCCAGCAGTTACTCGCGGGAAGAGCGCTCACCCCTCCACTTT. Its translation is CASSYSREERSPLHF. The rearrangement uses TRBV6-5 and TRBJ1-6; the D is unclear. The V gene lost 0 bases and the J gene lost 10 bases, with 13 bases spanning the gap. The CDR3 has 15 residues. Germline values: CDR1 MNHEY, CDR2 SVGAGI.

By proportion, this clonotype is medium-sized. In a library made to pick up alpha chains, this beta chain is a stray read with a size that means little. This rearrangement joins TRBV27 to TRBJ1-1; D possibly corresponds to TRBD1 (6 bases). Germline V gene sequence: CDR1 MNHEY, CDR2 SMNVEV (reference sequence). With 3 bases removed from V and 5 bases from J, the gap between germline ends came to 10 bases. This CDR3 has 13 amino acids. CDR3 in amino acids: CASSFRGQTEAFF. CDR3 DNA: TGTGCCAGCAGTTTTCGGGGGCAGACTGAAGCTTTCTTT.

In this sample, this clonotype turned up many times. As an off-target read in a library built for alpha chains, this beta chain has a frequency of little significance. The rearrangement joins TRBV6-6 to TRBJ2-7, with D perhaps TRBD2 (6 bases). The length of the CDR3 is 14 residues. Germline V CDR1 and CDR2: MNHNY, SVGAGI (reference sequence). V lost 6 bases and J lost 4, with 16 bases in between. DNA of the CDR3: TGTGCCAGCAGACGCCTCGGGACTGGGTACGAGCAGTACTTC. Translating it yields CASRRLGTGYEQYF.

In regard to this clonotype: This beta chain slipped into a library made for alpha chains as a stray read, so its size is not meaningful. In DNA form, the CDR3 reads TGCAGTGCTAGGGTTCGCTCTTCCGGAGGTCAGCCCCAGCATTTT. Amino acids: CSARVRSSGGQPQHF. The chain is built from TRBV20-1 and TRBJ1-5; no clear D. From germline, CDR1 is DFQATT and CDR2 SNEGSKA (reference sequence). With 3 bases removed from V and 6 bases from J, the gap between germline ends came to 18 bases. The CDR3 has 15 amino acids.

This clonotype was detected ten times or more. This beta chain is off target for a library built for alpha chains, so its abundance means little. V and J are TRBV20-1 and TRBJ2-3; TRBD2 matches 11 bases. Per the germline V gene, CDR1 is DFQATT and CDR2 is SNEGSKA (reference sequence). V trimming: 5 bases; J trimming: 4 bases; junction bases outside the gene matches: 5. The CDR3 has 14 amino acids. CDR3 coding DNA: TGCAGTGCTCCACTAGCGGGGGCCCCAGATACGCAGTATTTT. Protein sequence: CSAPLAGAPDTQYF.

There are many counts of this clonotype. This beta chain is a stray read from a library made for alpha chains; its abundance is not meaningful. The rearrangement uses TRBV7-2 and TRBJ2-3; D unresolved. Per the germline V gene, CDR1 is SGHTA and CDR2 is FQGNSA. With 4 bases removed from V and 0 bases from J, the gap between germline ends came to 8 bases. The CDR3 runs 14 residues. In nucleotides, the CDR3 is TGTGCCAGCAGCTCCTACCTTAGCACAGATACGCAGTATTTT. Amino acid sequence: CASSSYLSTDTQYF.

This clonotype showed up many times. The size of this beta chain means little, since it is a stray read in a library made for alpha chains. The chain uses TRBV20-1 and TRBJ2-7; the D gene is possibly TRBD2 (5 bases). The CDR3 has 13 residues. Germline V CDR1 and CDR2: DFQATT, SNEGSKA (reference sequence). Trimming removed 3 bases from V and 0 bases from J, with 9 bases in between. The CDR3 DNA reads as TGCAGTGCTAGGAGGGATATCTCCTACGAGCAGTACTTC. Protein: CSARRDISYEQYF.

In this sample, this clonotype turned up a few times. This beta chain came through as a stray read in a library set up for alpha chains, and its size says little. The chain joins TRBV27 to TRBJ2-7; TRBD1 aligns across 8 bases. V shed 5 bases and J 3 bases; nucleotides not matched to a gene: 12. Per the germline V gene, CDR1 is MNHEY and CDR2 is SMNVEV (reference sequence). This CDR3 spans 16 amino acids. The chain's CDR3 is CASSPLTGATDYEQYF. Here the CDR3 DNA reads TGTGCCAGCAGTCCCTTGACAGGGGCCACAGACTACGAGCAGTACTTC.

This clonotype was observed a handful of times. This beta chain turned up in a library designed for alpha chains; as an off-target read, its abundance says little. The V call is TRBV11-2, the J call TRBJ2-5, with 9 bases lining up with TRBD2. V shed 5 bases and J 5 bases; nucleotides not matched to a gene: 12. The CDR3 is 16 amino acids. Per germline, CDR1 SGHAT and CDR2 FQNNGV. The CDR3 reads CASSRMGLADRETQYF. CDR3 bases: TGTGCCAGCAGCCGGATGGGACTAGCAGATAGGGAGACCCAGTACTTC.

This clonotype was detected many times. In a library made to pick up alpha chains, this beta chain is a stray read with a size that means little. This chain connects TRBV29-1 to TRBJ1-2; D is perhaps TRBD1 (6 bases). Germline V lookup: CDR1 SQVTM, CDR2 ANQGSEA. V lost 0 bases, J lost 4 bases, and 9 bases lay in between. This CDR3 region has 13 residues. Here the CDR3 DNA reads TGCAGCGTTGAAGATCCCAGGGGCTATGGCTACACCTTC. Its translation is CSVEDPRGYGYTF.

This clonotype was detected ten times or more. Found in a library prepared for alpha chains, this beta chain is an off-target read, and its abundance has little meaning. The chain couples TRBV5-4 to TRBJ1-6; 7 bases are shared with TRBD1. The germline CDR1 and CDR2 sequences are SGHNT and YYREEE (reference sequence). The CDR3 is 13 amino acids. Trimming removed 4 bases from V and 10 bases from J; junction bases left unmatched: 5. This chain's CDR3 is CASSPEQGSPLHF. CDR3 coding DNA: TGTGCCAGCAGCCCCGAACAGGGGTCACCCCTCCACTTT.

The sample holds many counts of this clonotype. This beta chain is an off-target read within a library intended for alpha chains, so its frequency means little. The chain has TRBV6-5 and TRBJ2-3; a possible D gene is TRBD1 (6 bases). V lost 2 bases to trimming and J lost 0 bases, with 6 bases between them. This CDR3 contains 14 residues. Germline lookup yields CDR1 MNHEY and CDR2 SVGAGI. CDR3: CASSYDRSTDTQYF. The CDR3 DNA reads as TGTGCCAGCAGTTACGACAGGAGCACAGATACGCAGTATTTT.

In its sample, this clonotype was seen many times. The library was prepared for alpha chains; this beta chain is a stray read, so its frequency means little. V is TRBV28 and J is TRBJ2-4; D remains unclear. The V end was cut by 9 bases, the J end by 1 base, with 10 bases between. From germline, CDR1 is MDHEN and CDR2 SYDVKM. The CDR3 covers 13 residues. CDR3 in amino acids: CASAGLAKNIQYF. The DNA of the CDR3 is TGTGCCAGTGCCGGCCTGGCCAAAAACATTCAGTACTTC. Combining the CDR3 with reference TRBV28 and TRBJ2-4 gives the whole variable domain DVKVTQSSRYLVKRTGEKVFLECVQDMDHENMFWYRQDPGLGLRLIYFSYDVKMKEKGDIPEGYSVSREKKERFSLILESASTNQTSMYLCASAGLAKNIQYFGAGTRLSVL.

At least ten counts were recorded for this clonotype. A library prepared for alpha chains yielded this beta chain as an off-target read; its size is of little meaning. The CDR3 sequence: CASSLTTERLGGELFF. DNA for the CDR3: TGCGCCAGCAGCTTGACTACCGAGCGGTTGGGCGGGGAGCTGTTTTTT. The rearrangement links TRBV5-1 to TRBJ2-2, with D possibly matching TRBD2 (5 bases). The CDR3 runs 16 residues. Germline loops: CDR1 SGHRS, CDR2 YFSETQ. V lost 1 base, J lost 7 bases, and 17 bases lay in between.